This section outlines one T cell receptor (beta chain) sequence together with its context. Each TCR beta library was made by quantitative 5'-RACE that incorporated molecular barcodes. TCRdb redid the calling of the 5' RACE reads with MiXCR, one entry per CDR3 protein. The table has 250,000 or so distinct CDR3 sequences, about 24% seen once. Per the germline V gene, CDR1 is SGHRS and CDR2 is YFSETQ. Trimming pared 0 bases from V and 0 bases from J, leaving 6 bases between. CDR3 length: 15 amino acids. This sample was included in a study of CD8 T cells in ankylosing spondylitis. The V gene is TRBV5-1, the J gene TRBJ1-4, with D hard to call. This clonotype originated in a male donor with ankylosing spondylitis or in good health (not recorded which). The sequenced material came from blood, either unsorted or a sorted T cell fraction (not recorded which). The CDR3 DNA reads TGCGCCAGCAGCTTGGGTACAGCAACTAATGAAAAACTGTTTTTT. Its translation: CASSLGTATNEKLFF. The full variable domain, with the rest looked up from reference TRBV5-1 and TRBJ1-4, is KAGVTQTPRYLIKTRGQQVTLSCSPISGHRSVSWYQQTPGQGLQFLFEYFSETQRNKGNFPGRFSGRQFSNSRSEMNVSTLELGDSALYLCASSLGTATNEKLFFGSGTQLSVL.